These 21 T cell receptor beta chains were sequenced from one sample in a study of shared clonotypes between healthy human individuals. TCRdb's table, derived via immunoSEQ multiplex PCR, lists solely in-frame clones and lacks some. Counted here are approximately 2,300,000 clones, 85% to 95% occurring once; the ten biggest clones make up about 0.41%. The sequenced sample was naive CD4+ T cells from PBMCs. Subset here: CD45RA+ positively selected. These receptors were collected from a man between 18 and 29 years old in good health. Some clones in this sample may be carry-over from other donors' samples.

The chain joins TRBV7-7 to TRBJ1-1; tentative D call: TRBD1 (6 bases). Per the germline V gene, CDR1 is SSHAT and CDR2 is FNYEAQ (reference sequence). The CDR3 sequence is 15 residues long. Trimming pared 10 bases from V and 2 bases from J, leaving 20 bases between. CDR3 nucleotide sequence: TGTGCCACTATCAGGTGGGGGGCGGGTAACACTGAAGCTTTCTTT. Translation: CATIRWGAGNTEAFF.

The gene calls are TRBV9 and TRBJ2-3; no reliable D call. The ends were cut back, 4 bases at V and 5 bases at J, with 11 bases in the middle. CDR3 size: 13 residues. Germline V gives CDR1 SGDLS, CDR2 YYNGEE. The CDR3: CASSPRPRDTQYF. CDR3 DNA: TGTGCCAGCAGCCCTCGACCCAGAGATACGCAGTATTTT.

This chain uses TRBV29-1 with TRBJ2-1; TRBD2 matches 15 bases. With V trimmed by 4 bases and J by 7 bases, 8 bases remained unmatched. CDR1 and CDR2 (germline): SQVTM, ANQGSEA. The CDR3 extends over 16 amino acids. DNA for the CDR3: TGCAGCGTTGTCCAAGGGACTAGCGGGAGGAATAATGAGCAGTTCTTC. This sequence encodes CSVVQGTSGRNNEQFF.

The chain combines TRBV5-1 with TRBJ2-7; 7 bases align to TRBD1. V shed 0 bases, J shed 4 bases, and the junction held 7 bases outside the gene matches. The CDR3 length is 15 residues. Germline V gene lookup returns CDR1 SGHRS and CDR2 YFSETQ. The CDR3 nucleotides are TGCGCCAGCAGCTTGGCTCCGGGACAGTTTTACGAGCAGTACTTC. This translates into CASSLAPGQFYEQYF.

Concerning this clone: Additional DNA sequences in this sample encode the identical CDR3. The CDR3, as DNA: TGCGCCAGCAGCCAGCCGACAGGGTACAATGAGCAGTTCTTC. This translates into CASSQPTGYNEQFF. The chain recombines TRBV4-1 with TRBJ2-1; TRBD1 aligns across 7 bases. From germline, CDR1 is MGHRA and CDR2 YSYEKL. The V segment lost 3 bases and the J segment 4 bases; nucleotides outside the gene matches: 3. The CDR3 extends over 14 amino acids.

CDR3 region: CASSSGLADITDTQYF. CDR3 nucleotides: TGTGCCAGCAGCTCCGGACTAGCGGACATCACAGATACGCAGTATTTT. V gene TRBV5-6 combines with J gene TRBJ2-3, with 10 bases identical to TRBD2. CDR3 length: 16 amino acids. V lost 3 bases and J lost 2; bases outside the gene matches: 6. The germline CDR1 and CDR2 sequences are SGHDT and YYEEEE.

The table lists this clone with a count of one. The V call is TRBV7-9, the J call TRBJ2-5; no reliable D call. V lost 7 bases and J lost 5, with 8 bases in between. This CDR3 is 11 amino acids long. The germline V gene has CDR1 SEHNR and CDR2 FQNEAQ (reference sequence). CDR3 nucleotide sequence: TGTGCCAGCACGTCGACGGAGACCCAGTACTTC. Its translation: CASTSTETQYF.

This chain connects TRBV7-3 to TRBJ1-2; 9 bases match TRBD1. The length of the CDR3 is 12 residues. Losses at the gene ends were 5 bases for V and 9 bases for J; bases not matched to a gene: 4. Germline loops: CDR1 SGHTA, CDR2 FQGTGA. DNA for the CDR3: TGTGCCAGCAGCACGGACAGGGGTCGCTACACCTTC. It specifies CASSTDRGRYTF. The entire variable domain, with the rest obtained from reference TRBV7-3 and TRBJ1-2, is as follows: GAGVSQTPSNKVTEKGKYVELRCDPISGHTALYWYRQSLGQGPEFLIYFQGTGAADDSGLPNDRFFAVRPEGSVSTLKIQRTERGDSAVYLCASSTDRGRYTFGSGTRLTVV.

This clone was observed a single time. The chain recombines TRBV5-1 with TRBJ1-4; 8 bases match TRBD1. The CDR3 is 15 amino acids. CDR1 is SGHRS and CDR2 is YFSETQ in the germline V gene. After removal of 1 base from V and 8 bases from J, the junction contained 7 bases not matched to a gene. The CDR3 DNA reads TGCGCCAGCAGCTTGAATGGACAGGGTCGGGAAAAACTGTTTTTT. It is translated as CASSLNGQGREKLFF.

The J gene is TRBJ2-3, the V gene TRBV5-1; D is unclear. The CDR3 has 16 residues. Germline lookup yields CDR1 SGHRS and CDR2 YFSETQ. The V and J ends lost 4 bases and 0 bases respectively, with 15 bases between them. CDR3 loop: CASSHNSATSTDTQYF. Here the CDR3 DNA reads TGCGCCAGCAGCCACAACTCGGCAACTAGCACAGATACGCAGTATTTT. The whole variable domain, remainder taken from reference TRBV5-1 and TRBJ2-3, is KAGVTQTPRYLIKTRGQQVTLSCSPISGHRSVSWYQQTPGQGLQFLFEYFSETQRNKGNFPGRFSGRQFSNSRSEMNVSTLELGDSALYLCASSHNSATSTDTQYFGPGTRLTVL.

The chain carries TRBV5-1 and TRBJ2-7; D is unclear. Germline CDR1 reads SGHRS; CDR2 reads YFSETQ. Deletions cut 0 bases from V and 9 bases from J, with 16 bases between. The CDR3 extends over 14 amino acids. The CDR3 loop is CASSLGDRYSGQYF. The CDR3 nucleotides read TGCGCCAGCAGCTTGGGCGACCGCTATTCCGGGCAGTACTTC.

The J gene is TRBJ2-3, the V gene TRBV15; 7 bases are a match to TRBD2. V shed 0 bases, J shed 6 bases, and the junction held 6 bases outside the gene matches. Germline CDR1 reads LNHNV; CDR2 reads YYDKDF (reference sequence). This CDR3 contains 15 residues. The CDR3 reads CATSREAGEVDTQYF. The CDR3 DNA reads as TGTGCCACCAGCAGAGAGGCGGGAGAAGTGGATACGCAGTATTTT.

This chain connects TRBV25-1 to TRBJ2-1; D remains unclear. CDR1 is MGHDK and CDR2 is SYGVNS in the germline V gene. CDR3 length equals 15 residues. V lost 1 base, J lost 4 bases, and 11 bases lay in between. CDR3 protein: CASSEFNAAYNEQFF. CDR3 bases: TGTGCCAGCAGTGAATTTAATGCCGCGTACAATGAGCAGTTCTTC.

This rearrangement joins TRBV19 to TRBJ1-5; 12 nucleotides align to TRBD1. This CDR3 region has 19 residues. Per germline, CDR1 LNHDA and CDR2 SQIVND (reference sequence). Trimming at V came to 5 bases and at J to 0 bases, leaving 11 bases not matched to a gene. The CDR3 spells CASSPPGQGARYSNQPQHF. CDR3 sequence (DNA): TGTGCCAGTAGTCCCCCGGGACAGGGGGCCCGATATAGCAATCAGCCCCAGCATTTT.

This clone was counted a few times. The CDR3 DNA sequence: TGTGCCAGCAGCGCCTACAGGGATTCGATGAACACTGAAGCTTTCTTT. Translation: CASSAYRDSMNTEAFF. V and J are TRBV27 and TRBJ1-1; maybe TRBD1 (6 bases). From germline, CDR1 is MNHEY and CDR2 SMNVEV (reference sequence). The ends were cut back, 6 bases at V and 0 bases at J, with 17 bases in the middle. This CDR3 has 16 residues.

The chain has TRBV5-8 and TRBJ1-5; perhaps TRBD1 as D (5 bases). Deletions cut 3 bases from V and 4 bases from J, with 14 bases between. CDR1 and CDR2 (germline): SGHTS, YDEGEE. The CDR3 extends over 15 amino acids. The CDR3 region has the DNA TGTGCCAGCAGCTGGTCCGGGACGAGAAATCAGCCCCAGCATTTT. Translating gives CASSWSGTRNQPQHF.

The chain combines TRBV27 with TRBJ1-5; no clear D gene. The V end lost 3 bases, the J end lost 0 bases, and 9 bases lay between the germline ends. The CDR3 length is 15 residues. CDR1 and CDR2 (germline): MNHEY, SMNVEV (reference sequence). The CDR3 DNA is TGTGCCAGCAGTTTTTCGGCGGGTAGCAATCAGCCCCAGCATTTT. Its translation: CASSFSAGSNQPQHF.

The chain carries TRBV7-8 and TRBJ1-1; TRBD1 agrees at 7 bases. The V and J ends lost 1 base and 6 bases, in that order; junction bases with no gene match: 11. The CDR3 is made up of 16 amino acids. Germline values: CDR1 SGHVS, CDR2 FQNEAQ. CDR3 DNA: TGTGCCAGCAGCTTAGTCGAGACAGGGTCTCTGGCTGAAGCTTTCTTT. Translation: CASSLVETGSLAEAFF.

This chain uses TRBV19 with TRBJ2-7, with D tentatively TRBD2 (5 bases). The CDR3 runs to 14 residues. Trimming shortened V by 5 bases and J by 0 bases, and 11 bases separated the two germline ends. Germline-derived CDR1 and CDR2 are LNHDA and SQIVND (reference sequence). DNA of the CDR3: TGTGCCAGTAGTCCCGAGGGAGACTCCTACGAGCAGTACTTC. Encoded protein: CASSPEGDSYEQYF.

This chain uses TRBV7-2 with TRBJ2-1; 11 nucleotides agree with TRBD2. This CDR3 spans 15 amino acids. With 5 bases clipped from V and 6 bases from J, the junction kept 6 bases outside the gene matches. Per germline, CDR1 SGHTA and CDR2 FQGNSA. CDR3 sequence reads: CASSQVTSGINEQFF. The CDR3 nucleotides read TGTGCCAGCAGCCAGGTGACTAGCGGGATCAATGAGCAGTTCTTC.

The J gene is TRBJ1-2, the V gene TRBV25-1, with a tentative D call TRBD1 (6 bases). Trimming stripped 1 base from V and 8 bases from J, with 14 bases between. Looked up from germline, CDR1 is MGHDK and CDR2 is SYGVNS. This CDR3 is built from 14 residues. CDR3 amino acids: CASSEWRDNAGYTF. The CDR3 coding sequence is TGTGCCAGCAGTGAATGGAGGGACAATGCCGGCTACACCTTC.